This T cell receptor beta chain was recorded in a study of blood T cell repertoires in COVID-19. Study context: From the United States, Italy and Spain came samples of acute and convalescent COVID-19. T cells, B-cell-depleted T cells, or PBMCs provided the cDNA or gDNA that served as material.

Authors' analysis steps: Using reference gene primer amplification, nucleated cell counts were estimated. Some clones are missing from TCRdb's copy, which holds only in-frame ones; the method was immunoSEQ multiplex PCR. The DNA gave D and trimming, while V, J and clone size come from that table. The repertoire holds fewer than 80,000 clones, roughly 71% seen once, with 28% in the top ten. Germline values: CDR1 SGHNT, CDR2 YENEEA. This CDR3 has 15 residues. Trimming took 3 bases from V and 5 from J; bases not matched to a gene: 1. The receptor was isolated from a woman of 80 years or more with acute or convalescent COVID-19. The sequenced material came from peripheral blood. The chain uses TRBV11-3 and TRBJ2-2, with 12 positions matching TRBD2. The CDR3 region has the DNA TGTGCCAGCAGCTTGCTAGCGGGAGGGACCGGGGAGCTGTTTTTT. It specifies CASSLLAGGTGELFF.